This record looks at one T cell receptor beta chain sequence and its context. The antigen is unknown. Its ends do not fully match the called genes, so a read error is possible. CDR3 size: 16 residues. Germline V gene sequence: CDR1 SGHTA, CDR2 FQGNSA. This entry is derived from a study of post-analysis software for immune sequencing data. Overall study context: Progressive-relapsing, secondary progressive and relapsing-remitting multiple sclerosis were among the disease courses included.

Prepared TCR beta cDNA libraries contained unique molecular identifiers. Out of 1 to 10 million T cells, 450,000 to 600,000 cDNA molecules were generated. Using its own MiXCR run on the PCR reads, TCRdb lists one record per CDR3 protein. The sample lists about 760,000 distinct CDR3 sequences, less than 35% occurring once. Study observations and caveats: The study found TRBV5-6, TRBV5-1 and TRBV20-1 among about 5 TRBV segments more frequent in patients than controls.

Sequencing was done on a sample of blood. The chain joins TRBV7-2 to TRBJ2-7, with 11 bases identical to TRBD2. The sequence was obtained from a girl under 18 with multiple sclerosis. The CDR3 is CANSSMVASGRYEQYF. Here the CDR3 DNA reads TGTGCCAACAGCTCAATGGTGGCTAGCGGGAGGTACGAGCAGTACTTC.